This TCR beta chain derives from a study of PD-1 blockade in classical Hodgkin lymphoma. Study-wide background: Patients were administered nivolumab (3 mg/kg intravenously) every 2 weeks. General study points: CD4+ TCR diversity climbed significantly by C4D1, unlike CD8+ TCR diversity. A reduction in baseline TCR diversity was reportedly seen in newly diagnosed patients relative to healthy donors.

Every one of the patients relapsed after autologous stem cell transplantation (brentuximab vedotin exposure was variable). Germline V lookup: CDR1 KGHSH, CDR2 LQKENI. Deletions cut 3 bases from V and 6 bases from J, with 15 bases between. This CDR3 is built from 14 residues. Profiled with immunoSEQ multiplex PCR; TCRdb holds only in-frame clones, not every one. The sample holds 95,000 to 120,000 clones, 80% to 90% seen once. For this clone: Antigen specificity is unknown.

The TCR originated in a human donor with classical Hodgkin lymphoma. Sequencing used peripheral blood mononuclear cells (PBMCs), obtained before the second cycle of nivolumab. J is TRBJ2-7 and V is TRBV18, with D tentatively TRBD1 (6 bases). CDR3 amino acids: CASSPSLTGSEQYF. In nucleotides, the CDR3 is TGTGCCAGCTCACCGTCTCTTACAGGGTCCGAGCAGTACTTC.